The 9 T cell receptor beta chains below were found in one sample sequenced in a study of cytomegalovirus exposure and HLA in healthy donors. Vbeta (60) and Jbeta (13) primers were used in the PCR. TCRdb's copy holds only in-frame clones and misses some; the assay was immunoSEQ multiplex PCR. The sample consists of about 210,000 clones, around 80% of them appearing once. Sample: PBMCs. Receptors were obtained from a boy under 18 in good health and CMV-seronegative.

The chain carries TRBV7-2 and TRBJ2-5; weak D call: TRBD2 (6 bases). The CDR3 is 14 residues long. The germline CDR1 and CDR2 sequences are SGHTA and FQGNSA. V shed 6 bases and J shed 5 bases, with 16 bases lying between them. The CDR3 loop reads CASSYIGGGETQYF. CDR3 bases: TGTGCCAGCAGTTATATCGGGGGTGGTGAGACCCAGTACTTC.

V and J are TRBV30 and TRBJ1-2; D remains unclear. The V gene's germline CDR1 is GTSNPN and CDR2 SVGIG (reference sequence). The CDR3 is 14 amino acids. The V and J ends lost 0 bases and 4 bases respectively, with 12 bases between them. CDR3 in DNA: TGTGCCTGGAGTGTTGCAGGTCTTCCCTATGGCTACACCTTC. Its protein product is CAWSVAGLPYGYTF. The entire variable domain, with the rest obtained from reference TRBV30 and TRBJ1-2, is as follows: SQTIHQWPATLVQPVGSPLSLECTVEGTSNPNLYWYRQAAGRGLQLLFYSVGIGQISSEVPQNLSASRPQDRQFILSSKKLLLSDSGFYLCAWSVAGLPYGYTFGSGTRLTVV.

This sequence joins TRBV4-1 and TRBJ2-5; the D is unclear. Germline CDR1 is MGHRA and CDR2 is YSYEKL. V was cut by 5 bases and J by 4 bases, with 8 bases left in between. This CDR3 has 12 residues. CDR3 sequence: CASSFSSETQYF. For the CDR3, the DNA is TGCGCCAGCAGCTTTAGCTCAGAGACCCAGTACTTC.

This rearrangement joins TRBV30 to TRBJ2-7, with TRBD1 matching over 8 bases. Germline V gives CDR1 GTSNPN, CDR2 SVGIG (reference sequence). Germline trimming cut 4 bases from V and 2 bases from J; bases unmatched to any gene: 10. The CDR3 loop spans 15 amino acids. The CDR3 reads CAWTPDRGGPYEQYF. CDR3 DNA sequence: TGTGCCTGGACCCCCGACAGGGGTGGACCCTACGAGCAGTACTTC.

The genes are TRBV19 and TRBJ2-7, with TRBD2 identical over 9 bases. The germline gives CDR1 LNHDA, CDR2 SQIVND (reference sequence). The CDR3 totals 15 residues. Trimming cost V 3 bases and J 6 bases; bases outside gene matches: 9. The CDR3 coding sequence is TGTGCCAGTAGTATGATGGCAACTAGCGGGCGCGAGCAGTACTTC. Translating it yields CASSMMATSGREQYF.

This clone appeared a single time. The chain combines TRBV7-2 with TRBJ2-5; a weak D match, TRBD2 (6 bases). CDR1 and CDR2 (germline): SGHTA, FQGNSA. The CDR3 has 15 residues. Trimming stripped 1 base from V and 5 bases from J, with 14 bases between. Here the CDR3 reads CASSLGLVGPETQYF. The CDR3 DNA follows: TGTGCCAGCAGCTTAGGACTAGTCGGGCCGGAGACCCAGTACTTC.

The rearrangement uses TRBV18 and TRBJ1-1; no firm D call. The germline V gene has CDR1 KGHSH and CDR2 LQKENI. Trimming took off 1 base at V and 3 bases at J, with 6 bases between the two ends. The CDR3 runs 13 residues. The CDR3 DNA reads TGTGCCAGCTCACCACTCGGGTACACTGAAGCTTTCTTT. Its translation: CASSPLGYTEAFF.

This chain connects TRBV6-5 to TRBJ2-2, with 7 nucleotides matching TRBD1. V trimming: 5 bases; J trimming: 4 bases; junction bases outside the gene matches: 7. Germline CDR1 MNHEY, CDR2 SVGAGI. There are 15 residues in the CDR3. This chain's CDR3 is CASSRDSLATGELFF. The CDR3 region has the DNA TGTGCCAGCAGTAGGGACAGCCTGGCCACCGGGGAGCTGTTTTTT.

Here the CDR3 DNA reads TGTGCCAGCAGCCCGTTCTGGTCTGGCCCCTACGAGCAGTACTTC. Translated: CASSPFWSGPYEQYF. The gene calls are TRBV11-1 and TRBJ2-7; D call uncertain. The V end was cut by 5 bases, the J end by 2 bases, with 16 bases between. The CDR3 totals 15 residues. Germline V gives CDR1 SGHAT, CDR2 FQDESV (reference sequence).